This TCR beta chain was captured by sequencing in a study of blood T cell repertoires in COVID-19. On the study more broadly: Collection of acute and convalescent COVID-19 samples took place in the United States, Italy and Spain. T cells, B-cell-depleted T cells, or PBMCs provided the cDNA or gDNA that served as material.

Per the original data handling: The assay estimated nucleated cells by amplifying reference gene primers. Profiling relied on immunoSEQ multiplex PCR, and the TCRdb table lists in-frame clones only, not all of them. Clone size and V and J calls were adopted from that table, with D and trimming inferred from the DNA. The sample carries about 260,000 clones, approximately 88% recorded once. The source is a human donor in a cohort sampled during active COVID-19. Sequences were obtained from peripheral blood.

The CDR3 region is CASSIQRNLGEQYF. The CDR3 coding sequence is TGTGCCAGTAGTATCCAACGGAACCTAGGCGAGCAGTACTTC. The chain employs TRBV19 and TRBJ2-7; D remains unclear. V was clipped by 3 bases and J by 6 bases, with 15 bases between them. The germline V gene has CDR1 LNHDA and CDR2 SQIVND (reference sequence). There are 14 residues in the CDR3.